This entry lists 30 T cell receptor beta chains sequenced from one sample in a study of blood T cell repertoires in COVID-19. The repertoire was sequenced with immunoSEQ multiplex PCR; TCRdb's copy has only in-frame clones and lacks some. The sample lists about 210,000 clones, approximately 82% occurring once. The sequencing sample was made of peripheral blood. These receptors came from a woman aged 40-49 years with acute or convalescent COVID-19.

The J gene is TRBJ1-2, the V gene TRBV6-5; D uncertain. CDR1 MNHEY and CDR2 SVGAGI come from the germline V gene. CDR3 length equals 12 residues. Trimming cost V 6 bases and J 4 bases, with 9 bases left between them. Written as DNA, the CDR3 is TGTGCCAGCAGCCTTGAGGGCTATGGCTACACCTTC. Translated: CASSLEGYGYTF.

A single count supports this clone. The V and J genes are TRBV10-3 and TRBJ2-1; no firm D call. In germline, CDR1 is ENHRY, CDR2 SYGVKD. Trimming removed 0 bases from V and 4 bases from J, with 7 bases in between. CDR3 length equals 14 residues. The CDR3 region is CAISESEAYNEQFF. The CDR3 DNA follows: TGTGCCATCAGTGAGTCGGAAGCGTACAATGAGCAGTTCTTC.

J is TRBJ2-1 and V is TRBV7-9; 10 positions match TRBD2. The germline CDR1 and CDR2 sequences are SEHNR and FQNEAQ (reference sequence). This CDR3 comprises 15 residues. V lost 0 bases to trimming and J lost 9 bases; unmatched junction nucleotides: 5. CDR3 nucleotides: TGTGCCAGCAGCTTAGCAGCGGGAGGGCCTATTGAGCAGTTCTTC. It encodes CASSLAAGGPIEQFF.

This sequence joins TRBV9 and TRBJ1-5; no clear D. The CDR3 covers 13 residues. V was cut by 0 bases and J by 6 bases, with 7 bases left in between. CDR1 SGDLS and CDR2 YYNGEE come from the germline V gene. In DNA, the CDR3 is TGTGCCAGCAGCGTAGCCTCGGGTCAGCCCCAGCATTTT. Translated: CASSVASGQPQHF.

The chain links TRBV7-2 to TRBJ2-7; D unresolved. Germline V CDR1 and CDR2: SGHTA, FQGNSA. V was clipped by 1 base and J by 0 bases, with 10 bases between them. The CDR3 extends over 15 amino acids. The CDR3 sequence is CASSLEAIGSYEQYF. Here the CDR3 DNA reads TGTGCCAGCAGCTTAGAAGCGATCGGCTCCTACGAGCAGTACTTC.

The chain's CDR3 is CASSLGGTYEQPQHF. DNA of the CDR3: TGTGCCAGCAGCCTAGGAGGGACCTACGAACAGCCCCAGCATTTT. V and J are TRBV6-5 and TRBJ1-5; TRBD1 might be the D (5 bases). With 6 bases removed from V and 7 bases from J, the gap between germline ends came to 19 bases. This CDR3 has 15 residues. Germline V gives CDR1 MNHEY, CDR2 SVGAGI.

The CDR3 sequence: CASSGDGQSQETQYF. For the CDR3, the DNA is TGTGCCAGCAGCGGGGACGGACAGAGTCAAGAGACCCAGTACTTC. The genes are TRBV7-2 and TRBJ2-5; a possible D gene is TRBD1 (6 bases). V shed 5 bases and J shed 2 bases, with 15 bases lying between them. Germline CDR1 and CDR2: SGHTA and FQGNSA. The CDR3 is made up of 15 amino acids.

V is TRBV5-4 and J is TRBJ2-3; D is perhaps TRBD1 (5 bases). Germline lookup yields CDR1 SGHNT and CDR2 YYREEE (reference sequence). Trimming stripped 1 base from V and 2 bases from J, with 11 bases between. The CDR3 contains 15 residues. CDR3 sequence reads: CASSLSTGHTDTQYF. The CDR3 DNA reads as TGTGCCAGCAGCTTGAGCACAGGCCACACAGATACGCAGTATTTT.

The chain joins TRBV18 to TRBJ2-3; 9 bases match TRBD1. This CDR3 is built from 17 residues. CDR1 and CDR2 from the germline V gene are KGHSH and LQKENI. V lost 0 bases to trimming and J lost 2 bases; unmatched junction nucleotides: 6. The CDR3 nucleotides read TGTGCCAGCTCACCACCGGAGACAGGGGGGTTCACAGATACGCAGTATTTT. Its protein product is CASSPPETGGFTDTQYF.

The gene calls are TRBV5-6 and TRBJ2-3; the match to TRBD2 covers 8 bases. J was trimmed by 0 bases and V by 0 bases; bases with no gene match: 3. This CDR3 has 16 amino acids. Germline lookup yields CDR1 SGHDT and CDR2 YYEEEE. The CDR3 loop is CASSLGSGGSTDTQYF. CDR3 nucleotides: TGTGCCAGCAGCTTGGGCAGCGGGGGAAGCACAGATACGCAGTATTTT.

The J gene is TRBJ1-2, the V gene TRBV7-3, with 7 bases lining up with TRBD1. The CDR3 is made up of 13 amino acids. CDR1 is SGHTA and CDR2 is FQGTGA in the germline V gene. The junction had 5 bases not matched to a gene; V was cut back by 5 bases and J by 5 bases. In DNA, the CDR3 is TGTGCCAGCAGCGCAACAGGGGCATATGGCTACACCTTC. Translated, it gives CASSATGAYGYTF.

This sequence joins TRBV12-5 and TRBJ2-4, with TRBD1 matching 7 bases. The junction had 11 bases not matched to a gene; V was cut back by 7 bases and J by 8 bases. The CDR3 spans 14 residues. Germline V gives CDR1 LGHNT, CDR2 FRNRAP. CDR3 protein: CASAFRDRGHIQYF. For the CDR3, the DNA is TGTGCTAGTGCCTTCCGGGACAGAGGTCACATTCAGTACTTC.

CDR3: CASSLTGNTGELFF. For the CDR3, the DNA is TGCGCCAGCAGCCTGACAGGGAACACCGGGGAGCTGTTTTTT. The chain employs TRBV5-1 and TRBJ2-2; weak D call: TRBD1 (6 bases). The V end was cut by 4 bases, the J end by 1 base, with 8 bases between. Germline V gene lookup returns CDR1 SGHRS and CDR2 YFSETQ. The CDR3 spans 14 residues.

The chain carries TRBV10-3 and TRBJ2-4; 9 nucleotides match TRBD2. This CDR3 is built from 13 residues. Germline V lookup: CDR1 ENHRY, CDR2 SYGVKD. V trimming: 10 bases; J trimming: 5 bases; junction bases outside the gene matches: 6. CDR3 in DNA: TGTGCCACCGCGCGGGAGGGGGAAAACATTCAGTACTTC. As protein: CATAREGENIQYF.

This clone was recorded once. This chain uses TRBV6-2 or TRBV6-3 with TRBJ2-5; D is uncertain. Germline V gene data show CDR1 as MNHEY and CDR2 as SVGEGT. V was cut by 5 bases and J by 4 bases, with 5 bases left in between. This CDR3 contains 11 residues. Here the CDR3 reads CASSIGETQYF. CDR3 sequence (DNA): TGTGCCAGCAGTATCGGAGAGACCCAGTACTTC.

V gene TRBV6-2 or TRBV6-3 combines with J gene TRBJ1-2, with 8 positions matching TRBD1. Germline trimming cut 5 bases from V and 2 bases from J; bases unmatched to any gene: 10. Germline lookup yields CDR1 MNHEY and CDR2 SVGEGT. The length of the CDR3 is 16 residues. Here the CDR3 DNA reads TGTGCCAGCAGTAACACGATTTCAGGGGGCAACTATGGCTACACCTTC. Translation gives CASSNTISGGNYGYTF.

The CDR3 sequence is CASSLRQTHEQYF. CDR3 bases: TGTGCCAGCAGTCTCAGACAAACCCACGAGCAGTACTTC. The chain carries TRBV6-2 or TRBV6-3 and TRBJ2-7, with D hard to call. The CDR3 is 13 amino acids. V lost 5 bases and J lost 5, with 13 bases in between. Germline CDR1 is MNHEY and CDR2 is SVGEGT.

The chain is built from TRBV19 and TRBJ2-7, with D tentatively TRBD2 (6 bases). This CDR3 has 14 residues. Trimming removed 3 bases at V and 7 bases at J, with 16 bases between. Germline V gene lookup returns CDR1 LNHDA and CDR2 SQIVND (reference sequence). CDR3 sequence: CASSILGAGREQYF. CDR3 nucleotide sequence: TGTGCCAGTAGTATCCTAGGGGCGGGGCGAGAGCAGTACTTC.

The J gene is TRBJ2-1, the V gene TRBV12-5, with 8 nucleotides matching TRBD1. With 5 bases clipped from V and 2 bases from J, the junction kept 8 bases outside the gene matches. Per the germline V gene, CDR1 is LGHNT and CDR2 is FRNRAP. This CDR3 spans 16 amino acids. CDR3 sequence: CASGPPGQGTYNEQFF. CDR3 sequence (DNA): TGTGCTAGTGGTCCCCCCGGACAGGGTACCTACAATGAGCAGTTCTTC.

This chain uses TRBV10-3 with TRBJ2-2; maybe TRBD2 (7 bases). V was shortened by 8 bases and J by 8 bases, with 15 bases between the two germline ends. The germline gives CDR1 ENHRY, CDR2 SYGVKD. The CDR3 sequence is 13 residues long. The CDR3 loop reads CAIDRGASGELFF. CDR3 nucleotide sequence: TGTGCCATCGATCGGGGGGCCAGTGGGGAGCTGTTTTTT.

The chain couples TRBV10-1 to TRBJ2-7; D may be TRBD2 (6 bases). V shed 7 bases and J shed 2 bases, with 27 bases lying between them. The germline CDR1 and CDR2 sequences are WNHNN and SYGVQD (reference sequence). This CDR3 contains 18 residues. Written as DNA, the CDR3 is TGCGCCAGCATAGAAAGGGGAACAGCTGAGGAGGGGCCCTACGAGCAGTACTTC. It encodes CASIERGTAEEGPYEQYF.

This clone was recorded many times. CDR3 DNA: TGTGCCTGGAGCCGACCGAAAGGGGGCAGGTACCTTTACGAGCAGTACTTC. Translating it yields CAWSRPKGGRYLYEQYF. The gene calls are TRBV30 and TRBJ2-7, with 7 bases aligning to TRBD1. The CDR3 spans 17 residues. CDR1 and CDR2 from the germline V gene are GTSNPN and SVGIG (reference sequence). Trimming cost V 3 bases and J 4 bases; bases outside gene matches: 18.

The CDR3 region has the DNA TGTGCCAGCAATCGAAGAAATGGGGGCGATGAAAAACTGTTTTTT. The encoded protein is CASNRRNGGDEKLFF. This rearrangement joins TRBV2 to TRBJ1-4, with D perhaps matching TRBD1 (6 bases). This CDR3 has 15 residues. Germline V gene sequence: CDR1 SNHLY, CDR2 FYNNEI. V lost 7 bases and J 6 bases, leaving 18 bases between the germline ends.

The V and J genes are TRBV11-2 and TRBJ2-5; possibly TRBD2 for D (6 bases). The CDR3 is 13 amino acids. V lost 5 bases to trimming and J lost 3 bases, with 10 bases between them. Germline V CDR1 and CDR2: SGHAT, FQNNGV. The CDR3 region is CASSLTGEETQYF. The DNA for the CDR3 is TGTGCCAGCAGCCTAACGGGGGAAGAGACCCAGTACTTC.

This rearrangement joins TRBV5-1 to TRBJ1-3; D unresolved. Germline CDR1 and CDR2: SGHRS and YFSETQ. Deletions cut 7 bases from V and 0 bases from J, with 11 bases between. This CDR3 has 14 amino acids. The CDR3 bases are TGCGCCAGCCGGGGAACACTCTCTGGAAACACCATATATTTT. This codes for CASRGTLSGNTIYF.

The chain uses TRBV5-1 and TRBJ2-1; D might be TRBD2 (5 bases). The CDR3 totals 14 residues. V was trimmed by 1 base and J by 4 bases, leaving 9 bases between them. CDR1 is SGHRS and CDR2 is YFSETQ in the germline V gene. CDR3 sequence reads: CASSLTPGYNEQFF. CDR3 DNA: TGCGCCAGCAGCTTGACCCCGGGGTACAATGAGCAGTTCTTC.

A word on this clone: Other DNA sequences in the sample encode the same CDR3. This chain links TRBV29-1 with TRBJ2-2, with D unresolved. Trimming pared 3 bases from V and 0 bases from J, leaving 5 bases between. The CDR3 sequence is 13 residues long. Germline V gene data show CDR1 as SQVTM and CDR2 as ANQGSEA. For the CDR3, the DNA is TGCAGCGTTGATACAGCGAACACCGGGGAGCTGTTTTTT. This sequence encodes CSVDTANTGELFF.

This clone occurred a few times. This sequence joins TRBV5-6 and TRBJ1-2; 7 nucleotides agree with TRBD1. The trim removed 0 bases at V and 3 bases at J, leaving 5 bases unmatched. The CDR3 contains 15 residues. Germline loops: CDR1 SGHDT, CDR2 YYEEEE. CDR3 in amino acids: CASSLDRGEHYGYTF. In DNA, the CDR3 is TGTGCCAGCAGCTTGGACAGGGGAGAGCACTATGGCTACACCTTC.

This clone was counted a single time. This chain's CDR3 is CASSEDSRAGYTF. CDR3 nucleotide sequence: TGCGCCAGCAGTGAAGACTCGAGGGCTGGCTACACCTTC. The chain carries TRBV10-2 and TRBJ1-2; D is uncertain. The CDR3 consists of 13 residues. V shed 3 bases and J shed 7 bases, with 12 bases lying between them. Germline-derived CDR1 and CDR2 are WSHSY and SAAADI.

The chain recombines TRBV5-6 with TRBJ2-3; TRBD1 aligns across 7 bases. V was pared by 8 bases and J by 6 bases, with 3 bases of the junction left unmatched. This CDR3 spans 11 amino acids. CDR1 and CDR2 from the germline V gene are SGHDT and YYEEEE. The CDR3 loop reads CASGTADTQYF. CDR3 nucleotides: TGTGCCAGTGGGACAGCCGATACGCAGTATTTT. The complete variable domain, with remaining parts taken from reference TRBV5-6 and TRBJ2-3, reads DAGVTQSPTHLIKTRGQQVTLRCSPKSGHDTVSWYQQALGQGPQFIFQYYEEEERQRGNFPDRFSGHQFPNYSSELNVNALLLGDSALYLCASGTADTQYFGPGTRLTVL.